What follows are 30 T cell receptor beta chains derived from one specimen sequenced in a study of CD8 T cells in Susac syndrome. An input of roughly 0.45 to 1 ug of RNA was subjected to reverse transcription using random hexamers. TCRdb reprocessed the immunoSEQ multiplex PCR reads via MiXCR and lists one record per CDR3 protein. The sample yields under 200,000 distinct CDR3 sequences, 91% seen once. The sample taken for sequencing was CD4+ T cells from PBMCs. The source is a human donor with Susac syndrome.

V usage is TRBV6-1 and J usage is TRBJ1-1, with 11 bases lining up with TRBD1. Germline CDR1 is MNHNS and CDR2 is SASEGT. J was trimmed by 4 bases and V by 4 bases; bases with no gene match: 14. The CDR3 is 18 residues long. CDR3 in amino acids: CASSAPGQGVVGSTEAFF. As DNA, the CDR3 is TGTGCCAGCAGTGCGCCGGGACAGGGGGTTGTTGGATCCACTGAAGCTTTCTTT.

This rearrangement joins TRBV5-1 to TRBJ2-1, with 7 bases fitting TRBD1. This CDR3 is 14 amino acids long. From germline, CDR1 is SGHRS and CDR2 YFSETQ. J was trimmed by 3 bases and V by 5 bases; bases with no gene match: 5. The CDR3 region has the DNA TGCGCCAGCAGGCCCGGGACAGTCTACAATGAGCAGTTCTTC. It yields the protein CASRPGTVYNEQFF.

DNA for the CDR3: TGTGCCAACCCGACCCGGGGCTACACCTTC. It specifies CANPTRGYTF. V is TRBV24-1 and J is TRBJ1-2; D remains ambiguous. The V and J ends lost 11 bases and 8 bases respectively, with 11 bases between them. This CDR3 region has 10 residues. Germline CDR1 reads KGHDR; CDR2 reads SFDVKD.

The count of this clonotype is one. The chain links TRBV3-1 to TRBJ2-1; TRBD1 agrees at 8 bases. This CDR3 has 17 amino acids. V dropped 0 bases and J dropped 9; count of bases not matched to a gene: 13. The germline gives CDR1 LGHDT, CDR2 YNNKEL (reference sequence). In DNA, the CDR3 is TGTGCCAGCAGCCAAGACCAGGGCAGGGGGCCTGGTTTTGAGCAGTTCTTC. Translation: CASSQDQGRGPGFEQFF.

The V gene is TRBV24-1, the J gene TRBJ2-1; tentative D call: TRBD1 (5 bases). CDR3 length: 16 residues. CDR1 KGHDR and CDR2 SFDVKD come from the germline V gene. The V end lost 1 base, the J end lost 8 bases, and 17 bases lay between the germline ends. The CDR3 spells CATSDFVIAGMDEQFF. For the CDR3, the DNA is TGTGCCACCAGTGATTTTGTAATTGCAGGGATGGATGAGCAGTTCTTC.

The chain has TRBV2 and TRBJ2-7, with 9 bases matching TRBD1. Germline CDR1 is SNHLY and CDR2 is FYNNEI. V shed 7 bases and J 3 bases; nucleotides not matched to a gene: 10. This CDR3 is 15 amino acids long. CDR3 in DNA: TGTGCCAGCATTCGTCATCCGGGACAGGGCTACGAGCAGTACTTC. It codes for CASIRHPGQGYEQYF.

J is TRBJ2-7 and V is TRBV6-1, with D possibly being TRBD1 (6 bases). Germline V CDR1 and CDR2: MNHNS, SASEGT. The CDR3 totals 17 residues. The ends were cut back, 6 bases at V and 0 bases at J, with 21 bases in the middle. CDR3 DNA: TGTGCCAGCAGCAAGATTACGGACAGCCTACGCTCCTACGAGCAGTACTTC. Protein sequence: CASSKITDSLRSYEQYF.

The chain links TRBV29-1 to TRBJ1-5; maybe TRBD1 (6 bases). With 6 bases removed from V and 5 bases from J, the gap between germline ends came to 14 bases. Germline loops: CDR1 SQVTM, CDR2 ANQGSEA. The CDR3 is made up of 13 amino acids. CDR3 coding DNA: TGCAGCGTCCGCGGCGACAGGTATCAGCCCCAGCATTTT. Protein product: CSVRGDRYQPQHF.

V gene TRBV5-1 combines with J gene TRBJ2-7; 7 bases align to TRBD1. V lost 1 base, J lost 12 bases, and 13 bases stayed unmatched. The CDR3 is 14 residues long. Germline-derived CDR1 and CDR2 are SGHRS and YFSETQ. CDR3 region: CASSLSFPGGNMYF. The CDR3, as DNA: TGCGCCAGCAGCTTGTCGTTCCCAGGGGGTAATATGTACTTC.

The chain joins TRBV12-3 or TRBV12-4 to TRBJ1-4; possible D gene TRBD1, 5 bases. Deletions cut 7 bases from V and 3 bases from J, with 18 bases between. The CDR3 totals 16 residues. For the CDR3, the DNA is TGTGCCAGCACCCTGGGGGGGGAATGGGCTAATGAAAAACTGTTTTTT. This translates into CASTLGGEWANEKLFF.

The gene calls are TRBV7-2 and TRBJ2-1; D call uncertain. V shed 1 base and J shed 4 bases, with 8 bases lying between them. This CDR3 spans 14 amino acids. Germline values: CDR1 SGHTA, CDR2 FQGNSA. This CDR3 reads CASSLGFAYNEQFF. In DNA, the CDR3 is TGTGCCAGCAGCTTAGGTTTCGCTTACAATGAGCAGTTCTTC.

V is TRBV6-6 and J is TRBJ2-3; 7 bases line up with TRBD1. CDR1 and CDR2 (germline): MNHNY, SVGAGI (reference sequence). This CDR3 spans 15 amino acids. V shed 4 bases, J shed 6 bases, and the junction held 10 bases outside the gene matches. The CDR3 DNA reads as TGTGCCAGCAGTTCCACACTAACAGGGGCGGATACGCAGTATTTT. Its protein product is CASSSTLTGADTQYF.

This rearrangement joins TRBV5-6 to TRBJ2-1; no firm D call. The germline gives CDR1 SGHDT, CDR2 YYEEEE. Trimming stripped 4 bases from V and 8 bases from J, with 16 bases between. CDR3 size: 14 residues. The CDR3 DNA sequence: TGTGCCAGCAGCCCCTGGTCCAGCCACTATGAGCAGTTCTTC. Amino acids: CASSPWSSHYEQFF.

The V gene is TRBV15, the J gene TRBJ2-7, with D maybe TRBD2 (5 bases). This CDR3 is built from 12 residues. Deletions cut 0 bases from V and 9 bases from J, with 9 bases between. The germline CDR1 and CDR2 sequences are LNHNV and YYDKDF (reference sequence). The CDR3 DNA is TGTGCCACCAGCAGAGATAGGCGGGCGCAGTACTTC. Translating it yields CATSRDRRAQYF.

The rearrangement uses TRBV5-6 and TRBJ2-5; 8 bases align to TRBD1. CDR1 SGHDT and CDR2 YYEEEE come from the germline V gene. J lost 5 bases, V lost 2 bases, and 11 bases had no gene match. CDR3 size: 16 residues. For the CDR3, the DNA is TGTGCCAGCAGCTTTTCCCGGACAGGGTTTGGGGAGACCCAGTACTTC. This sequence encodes CASSFSRTGFGETQYF.

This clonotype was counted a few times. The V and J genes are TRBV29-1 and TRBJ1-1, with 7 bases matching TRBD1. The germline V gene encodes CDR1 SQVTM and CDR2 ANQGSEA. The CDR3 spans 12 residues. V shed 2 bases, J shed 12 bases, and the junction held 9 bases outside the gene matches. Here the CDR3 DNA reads TGCAGCGTTGAAATCCGGGACAGTTCTACTTTCTTT. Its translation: CSVEIRDSSTFF. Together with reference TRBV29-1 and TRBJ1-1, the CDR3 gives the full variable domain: SAVISQKPSRDICQRGTSLTIQCQVDSQVTMMFWYRQQPGQSLTLIATANQGSEATYESGFVIDKFPISRPNLTFSTLTVSNMSPEDSSIYLCSVEIRDSSTFFGQGTRLTVV.

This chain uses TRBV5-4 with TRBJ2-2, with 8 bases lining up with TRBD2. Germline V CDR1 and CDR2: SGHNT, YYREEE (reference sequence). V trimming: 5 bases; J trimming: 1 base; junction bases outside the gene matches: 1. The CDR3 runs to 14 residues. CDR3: CASRLAENTGELFF. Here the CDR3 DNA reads TGTGCCAGCAGACTAGCGGAGAACACCGGGGAGCTGTTTTTT.

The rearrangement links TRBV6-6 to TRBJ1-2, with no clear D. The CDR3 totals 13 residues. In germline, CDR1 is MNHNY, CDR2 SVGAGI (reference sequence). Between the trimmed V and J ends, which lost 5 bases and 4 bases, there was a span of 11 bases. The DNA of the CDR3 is TGTGCCAGCAGTAACGCGGAAAGCTATGGCTACACCTTC. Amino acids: CASSNAESYGYTF.

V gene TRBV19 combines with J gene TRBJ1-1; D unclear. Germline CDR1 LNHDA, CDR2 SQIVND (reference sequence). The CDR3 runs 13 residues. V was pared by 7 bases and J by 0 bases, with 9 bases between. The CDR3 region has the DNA TGTGCCAGTACTAGGAACATGAACACTGAAGCTTTCTTT. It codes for CASTRNMNTEAFF.

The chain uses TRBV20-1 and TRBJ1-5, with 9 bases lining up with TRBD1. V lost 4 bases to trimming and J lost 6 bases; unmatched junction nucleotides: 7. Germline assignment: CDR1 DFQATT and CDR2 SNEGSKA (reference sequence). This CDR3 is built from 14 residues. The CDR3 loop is CSATPGQGVQPQHF. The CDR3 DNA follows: TGCAGTGCTACTCCGGGACAGGGAGTTCAGCCCCAGCATTTT.

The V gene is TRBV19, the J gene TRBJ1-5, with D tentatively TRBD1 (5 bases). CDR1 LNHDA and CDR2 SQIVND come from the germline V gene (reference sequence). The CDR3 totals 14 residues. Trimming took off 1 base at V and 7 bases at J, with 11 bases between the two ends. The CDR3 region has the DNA TGTGCCAGTAGTATAGTCGGGGGAGTACAGCCCCAGCATTTT. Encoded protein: CASSIVGGVQPQHF. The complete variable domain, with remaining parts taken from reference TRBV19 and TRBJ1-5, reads DGGITQSPKYLFRKEGQNVTLSCEQNLNHDAMYWYRQDPGQGLRLIYYSQIVNDFQKGDIAEGYSVSREKKESFPLTVTSAQKNPTAFYLCASSIVGGVQPQHFGDGTRLSIL.

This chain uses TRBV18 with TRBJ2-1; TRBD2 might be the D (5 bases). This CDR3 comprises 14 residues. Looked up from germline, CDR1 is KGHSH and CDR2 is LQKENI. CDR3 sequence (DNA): TGTGCGAGCAAAGTAAGCGGAGGATACAATGAGCAGTTCTTC. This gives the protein CASKVSGGYNEQFF.

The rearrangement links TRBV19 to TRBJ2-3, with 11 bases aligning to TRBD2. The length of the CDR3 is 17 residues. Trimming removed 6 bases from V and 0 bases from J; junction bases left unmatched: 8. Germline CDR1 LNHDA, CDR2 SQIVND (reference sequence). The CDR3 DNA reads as TGTGCCAGTAGCCGACAAGGGACTAGCGGAAGCACAGATACGCAGTATTTT. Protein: CASSRQGTSGSTDTQYF. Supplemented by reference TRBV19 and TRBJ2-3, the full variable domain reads DGGITQSPKYLFRKEGQNVTLSCEQNLNHDAMYWYRQDPGQGLRLIYYSQIVNDFQKGDIAEGYSVSREKKESFPLTVTSAQKNPTAFYLCASSRQGTSGSTDTQYFGPGTRLTVL.

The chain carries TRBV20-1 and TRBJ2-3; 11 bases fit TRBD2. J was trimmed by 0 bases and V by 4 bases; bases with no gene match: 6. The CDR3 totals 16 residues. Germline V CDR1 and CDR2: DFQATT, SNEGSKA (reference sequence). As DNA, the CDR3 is TGCAGTGCTACCTCCGGACTAGCGGGTAGCACAGATACGCAGTATTTT. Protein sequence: CSATSGLAGSTDTQYF.

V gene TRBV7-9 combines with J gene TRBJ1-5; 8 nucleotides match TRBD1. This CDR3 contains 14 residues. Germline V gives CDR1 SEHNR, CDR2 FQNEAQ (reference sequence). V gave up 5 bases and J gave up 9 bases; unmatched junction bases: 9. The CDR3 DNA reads TGTGCCAGCAGCCGAGGACAGGGCGAGGGGCCCCAGCATTTT. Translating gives CASSRGQGEGPQHF.

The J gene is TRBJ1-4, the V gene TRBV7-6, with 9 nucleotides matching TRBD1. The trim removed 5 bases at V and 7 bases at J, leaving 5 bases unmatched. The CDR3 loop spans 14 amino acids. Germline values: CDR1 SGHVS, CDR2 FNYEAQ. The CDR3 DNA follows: TGTGCCAGCAGCCCTCAGGGACAGGGTGAAAAACTGTTTTTT. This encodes CASSPQGQGEKLFF.

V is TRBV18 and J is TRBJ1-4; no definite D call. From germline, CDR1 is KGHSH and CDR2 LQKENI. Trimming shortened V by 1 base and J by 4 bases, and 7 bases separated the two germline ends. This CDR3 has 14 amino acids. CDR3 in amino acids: CASSPRRDNEKLFF. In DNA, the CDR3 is TGTGCCAGCTCACCACGGAGAGATAATGAAAAACTGTTTTTT.

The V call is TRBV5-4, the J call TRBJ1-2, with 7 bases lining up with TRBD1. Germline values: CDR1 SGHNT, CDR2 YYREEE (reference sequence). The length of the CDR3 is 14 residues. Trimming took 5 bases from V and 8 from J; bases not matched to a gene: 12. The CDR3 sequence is CASSWDSHLLGYTF. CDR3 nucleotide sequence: TGTGCCAGCAGTTGGGACAGCCACCTATTAGGCTACACCTTC. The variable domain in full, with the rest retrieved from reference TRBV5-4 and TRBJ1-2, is ETGVTQSPTHLIKTRGQQVTLRCSSQSGHNTVSWYQQALGQGPQFIFQYYREEENGRGNFPPRFSGLQFPNYSSELNVNALELDDSALYLCASSWDSHLLGYTFGSGTRLTVV.

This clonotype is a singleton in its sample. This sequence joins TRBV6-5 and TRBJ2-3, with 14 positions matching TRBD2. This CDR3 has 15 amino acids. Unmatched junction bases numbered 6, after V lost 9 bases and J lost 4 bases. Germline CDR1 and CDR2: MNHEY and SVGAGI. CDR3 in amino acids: CARGLAGVGADTQYF. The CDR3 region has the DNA TGTGCCAGGGGACTAGCGGGGGTCGGCGCAGATACGCAGTATTTT.

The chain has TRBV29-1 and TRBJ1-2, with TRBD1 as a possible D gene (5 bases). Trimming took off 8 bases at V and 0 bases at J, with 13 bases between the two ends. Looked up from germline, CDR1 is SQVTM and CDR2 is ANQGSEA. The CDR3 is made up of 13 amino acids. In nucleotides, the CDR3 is TGCAGCATCGGGACGGGAGCTAACTATGGCTACACCTTC. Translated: CSIGTGANYGYTF.